This passage covers 22 T cell receptor beta chains from one sample sequenced in a study of blood T cell repertoires in COVID-19. Assay: immunoSEQ multiplex PCR; the TCRdb copy retains only in-frame clones and omits some. This table has a few hundred thousand clones, 80% to 90% appearing once. The sample consisted of PBMCs or T cells enriched from blood (not recorded which). The origin of the receptors is a man aged 40-55 years who had recovered from COVID-19.

This clone was seen only once. The rearrangement links TRBV27 to TRBJ1-2, with D perhaps matching TRBD1 (6 bases). Trimming left V 6 bases short and J 0 bases short, with 23 bases between. This CDR3 spans 18 amino acids. Germline V CDR1 and CDR2: MNHEY, SMNVEV (reference sequence). In DNA form, the CDR3 reads TGTGCCAGCAGCTATCTGGTTTGGGGGCAGACTCCTAACTATGGCTACACCTTC. It yields the protein CASSYLVWGQTPNYGYTF.

The chain uses TRBV10-2 and TRBJ1-1; 8 bases align to TRBD1. From germline, CDR1 is WSHSY and CDR2 SAAADI. With V trimmed by 8 bases and J by 4 bases, 9 bases remained unmatched. The length of the CDR3 is 14 residues. CDR3 nucleotides: TGCGCCAGCGCCGACAGGGGAGGGAGCACTGAAGCTTTCTTT. Translated: CASADRGGSTEAFF.

This chain links TRBV30 with TRBJ1-3, with D maybe TRBD1 (5 bases). Deletions cut 4 bases from V and 4 bases from J, with 20 bases between. This CDR3 comprises 16 residues. The germline gives CDR1 GTSNPN, CDR2 SVGIG (reference sequence). CDR3 sequence reads: CAWNIGGGLDGNTIYF. CDR3 sequence (DNA): TGTGCCTGGAACATCGGGGGGGGTTTAGACGGAAACACCATATATTTT. The full variable domain, in which reference TRBV30 and TRBJ1-3 provide the parts outside the CDR3, is SQTIHQWPATLVQPVGSPLSLECTVEGTSNPNLYWYRQAAGRGLQLLFYSVGIGQISSEVPQNLSASRPQDRQFILSSKKLLLSDSGFYLCAWNIGGGLDGNTIYFGEGSWLTVV.

The CDR3 reads CASSTSGLNEQYF. The CDR3 DNA reads TGTGCCAGCAGCACTAGCGGACTCAACGAGCAGTACTTC. The chain carries TRBV5-6 and TRBJ2-7; 8 bases align to TRBD2. The J segment lost 5 bases and the V segment lost 4 bases, leaving 5 bases of the junction unmatched. CDR1 and CDR2 from the germline V gene are SGHDT and YYEEEE. The CDR3 consists of 13 residues.

The chain uses TRBV2 and TRBJ2-3, with 15 bases aligning to TRBD2. The CDR3 length is 15 residues. Per the germline V gene, CDR1 is SNHLY and CDR2 is FYNNEI. V dropped 5 bases and J dropped 5; count of bases not matched to a gene: 2. In DNA, the CDR3 is TGTGCCAGCAGTCCGGGACTAGCGGGGGGAGATACGCAGTATTTT. It is translated as CASSPGLAGGDTQYF.

This clone is a singleton in its sample. The chain has TRBV9 and TRBJ1-3; TRBD1 agrees at 7 bases. The trim removed 0 bases at V and 3 bases at J, leaving 6 bases unmatched. The CDR3 totals 16 residues. CDR1 SGDLS and CDR2 YYNGEE come from the germline V gene. The CDR3 nucleotides read TGTGCCAGCAGCGTAGGACCCGGGACAGATGGAAACACCATATATTTT. Amino acid sequence: CASSVGPGTDGNTIYF.

The chain uses TRBV19 and TRBJ2-1; a possible D gene is TRBD2 (6 bases). The length of the CDR3 is 15 residues. V was trimmed by 5 bases and J by 6 bases, leaving 17 bases between them. From germline, CDR1 is LNHDA and CDR2 SQIVND (reference sequence). The CDR3 DNA sequence: TGTGCCAGTAGTCCGACTAGTTGGCCCCCCAATGAGCAGTTCTTC. Protein: CASSPTSWPPNEQFF.

This clone was picked up a small number of times. The chain combines TRBV6-2 or TRBV6-3 with TRBJ2-3, with a weak D call TRBD2 (6 bases). The CDR3 spans 16 residues. Trimming took off 0 bases at V and 0 bases at J, with 10 bases between the two ends. Germline V gene lookup returns CDR1 MNHEY and CDR2 SVGEGT. CDR3 in amino acids: CASSYSTGESTDTQYF. The CDR3 DNA reads TGTGCCAGCAGTTACTCGACGGGGGAGAGCACAGATACGCAGTATTTT.

The chain combines TRBV21-1 with TRBJ2-5; TRBD1 reflects the table's D call only, with no check against the DNA. TRBV21-1 is a listed pseudogene. The CDR3 sequence is 16 residues long. The CDR3 DNA reads as TGTGCCAGCAGGGAATGGACAGCTATATTCCAAGAGACCCAGTACTTC. It is translated as CASREWTAIFQETQYF.

The rearrangement uses TRBV2 and TRBJ1-3, with D unclear. V lost 6 bases and J 7 bases, leaving 13 bases between the germline ends. CDR1 SNHLY and CDR2 FYNNEI come from the germline V gene. The CDR3 has 13 amino acids. The CDR3 DNA reads as TGTGCCAGCAGAGGAGATTATCCGAACACCATATATTTT. This gives the protein CASRGDYPNTIYF.

The gene calls are TRBV7-6 and TRBJ2-3; unclear D gene. CDR1 SGHVS and CDR2 FNYEAQ come from the germline V gene. The CDR3 contains 16 residues. Trimming took 0 bases from V and 0 from J, leaving 10 bases between them. The CDR3 region has the DNA TGTGCCAGCAGCTTAGCAGTTAGCTCTAGCACAGATACGCAGTATTTT. Protein sequence: CASSLAVSSSTDTQYF.

The chain couples TRBV29-1 to TRBJ1-2; TRBD1 might be the D (5 bases). Germline V lookup: CDR1 SQVTM, CDR2 ANQGSEA. Trimming took off 3 bases at V and 2 bases at J, with 7 bases between the two ends. The CDR3 has 12 amino acids. The chain's CDR3 is CSVDTGNYGYTF. DNA of the CDR3: TGCAGCGTTGACACAGGAAACTATGGCTACACCTTC.

The gene calls are TRBV14 and TRBJ1-5; D is undetermined. Trimming removed 2 bases at V and 0 bases at J, with 5 bases between. This CDR3 is 14 amino acids long. CDR1 and CDR2 from the germline V gene are SGHDN and FVKESK. The CDR3 region is CASSQSNSNQPQHF. CDR3 DNA sequence: TGTGCCAGCAGCCAATCCAATAGCAATCAGCCCCAGCATTTT.

The V gene is TRBV28, the J gene TRBJ1-2; 7 bases are a match to TRBD1. Germline values: CDR1 MDHEN, CDR2 SYDVKM. This CDR3 comprises 14 residues. V lost 7 bases and J lost 2; bases outside the gene matches: 7. The CDR3 protein is CASNPPGQNYGYTF. CDR3 nucleotides: TGTGCCAGCAATCCCCCGGGACAGAACTATGGCTACACCTTC.

V is TRBV13 and J is TRBJ2-7; TRBD2 aligns across 10 bases. The CDR3 totals 17 residues. CDR1 and CDR2 from the germline V gene are PRHDT and FYEKMQ (reference sequence). V trimming: 5 bases; J trimming: 0 bases; junction bases outside the gene matches: 10. CDR3 sequence reads: CASSPRPGLATSYEQYF. The CDR3 bases are TGTGCCAGCAGCCCCCGACCGGGACTAGCGACCTCCTACGAGCAGTACTTC.

The rearrangement joins TRBV3-1 (or the pseudogene TRBV3-2) to TRBJ2-1; 7 bases align to TRBD1. J gave up 4 bases and V 3 bases, and 12 bases lay outside the gene matches. The germline V gene encodes CDR1 LGHDT and CDR2 YNNKEL (reference sequence). This CDR3 is 17 amino acids long. The CDR3 sequence is CASSHLLQGKGYNEQFF. Here the CDR3 DNA reads TGTGCCAGCAGCCACCTTTTACAGGGGAAGGGTTACAATGAGCAGTTCTTC.

This chain connects TRBV9 to TRBJ1-1; D perhaps matches TRBD1 (6 bases). Trimming stripped 6 bases from V and 6 bases from J, with 21 bases between. The CDR3 consists of 15 residues. Germline V gene lookup returns CDR1 SGDLS and CDR2 YYNGEE. CDR3 region: CASTRTGLGYSEAFF. CDR3 DNA: TGTGCCAGCACCCGTACAGGGCTGGGCTACTCTGAAGCTTTCTTT.

This chain uses TRBV30 with TRBJ1-5; TRBD1 matches at 11 bases. Trimming removed 5 bases from V and 4 bases from J; junction bases left unmatched: 10. The CDR3 is made up of 16 amino acids. CDR1 GTSNPN and CDR2 SVGIG come from the germline V gene (reference sequence). The DNA for the CDR3 is TGTGCCTGGGGGACAGGGGGTCTCTTGTCAAATCAGCCCCAGCATTTT. This sequence encodes CAWGTGGLLSNQPQHF.

The rearrangement joins TRBV4-1 to TRBJ2-3, with TRBD1 identical over 7 bases. Germline loops: CDR1 MGHRA, CDR2 YSYEKL. The CDR3 loop spans 15 amino acids. Unmatched junction bases numbered 3, after V lost 1 base and J lost 2 bases. Written as DNA, the CDR3 is TGCGCCAGCAGCCAAGCCGACAGGGTCACAGATACGCAGTATTTT. Translated, it gives CASSQADRVTDTQYF.

This chain links TRBV25-1 with TRBJ1-3; D gene uncertain. The V and J ends lost 4 bases and 1 base respectively, with 8 bases between them. Germline V CDR1 and CDR2: MGHDK, SYGVNS. The CDR3 runs 14 residues. Here the CDR3 DNA reads TGTGCCAGCAGTGCGGCGGCTTCTGGAAACACCATATATTTT. Translated: CASSAAASGNTIYF.

The J gene is TRBJ1-1, the V gene TRBV6-5; D is unresolved. Germline V gives CDR1 MNHEY, CDR2 SVGAGI. This CDR3 region has 13 residues. V was shortened by 4 bases and J by 1 base, with 7 bases between the two germline ends. Here the CDR3 reads CASSLESNTEAFF. The CDR3 nucleotides are TGTGCCAGCAGTTTGGAGTCGAACACTGAAGCTTTCTTT.

The chain has TRBV9 and TRBJ2-6; TRBD2 aligns across 8 bases. The CDR3 consists of 18 residues. J was trimmed by 0 bases and V by 0 bases; bases with no gene match: 5. The germline V gene encodes CDR1 SGDLS and CDR2 YYNGEE. CDR3 loop: CASSVAERGSSGANVLTF. In nucleotides, the CDR3 is TGTGCCAGCAGCGTAGCTGAGCGGGGGTCCTCTGGGGCCAACGTCCTGACTTTC.